What follows are 16 T cell receptor beta chains derived from one specimen sequenced in a study of cytomegalovirus exposure and HLA in healthy donors. The PCR made use of 60 Vbeta and 13 Jbeta primers. Sequencing used immunoSEQ multiplex PCR; TCRdb keeps in-frame clones, though not all of them. The repertoire holds around 150,000 clones, over 60% seen once, with roughly 1.6% in the top ten. What was sequenced was PBMCs. These receptors came from a woman aged 40 to 50 in good health and CMV-seronegative.

V and J are TRBV18 and TRBJ2-1; D call uncertain. Per the germline V gene, CDR1 is KGHSH and CDR2 is LQKENI. Deletions cut 0 bases from V and 0 bases from J, with 9 bases between. The CDR3 length is 16 residues. The CDR3 is CASSPPEASSYNEQFF. The CDR3 coding sequence is TGTGCCAGCTCACCACCAGAGGCGAGCTCCTACAATGAGCAGTTCTTC.

The rearrangement uses TRBV5-1 and TRBJ2-7, with 9 bases aligning to TRBD1. The CDR3 loop spans 15 amino acids. Germline values: CDR1 SGHRS, CDR2 YFSETQ. V lost 2 bases to trimming and J lost 4 bases; unmatched junction nucleotides: 7. The DNA of the CDR3 is TGCGCCAGCAGCTTAGGGGACAGGGTTCTTTACGAGCAGTACTTC. This codes for CASSLGDRVLYEQYF.

The chain couples TRBV6-5 to TRBJ2-1; the match to TRBD2 covers 10 bases. CDR1 is MNHEY and CDR2 is SVGAGI in the germline V gene. The CDR3 length is 15 residues. The V segment lost 6 bases and the J segment 4 bases; nucleotides outside the gene matches: 6. CDR3 sequence reads: CASRVAGGWYNEQFF. The CDR3 nucleotides read TGTGCCAGCAGGGTAGCGGGAGGTTGGTACAATGAGCAGTTCTTC.

The rearrangement links TRBV30 to TRBJ1-1; TRBD1 matches at 8 bases. V shed 2 bases, J shed 6 bases, and the junction held 8 bases outside the gene matches. CDR1 is GTSNPN, CDR2 SVGIG, per germline (reference sequence). This CDR3 contains 14 residues. CDR3 DNA sequence: TGTGCCTGGAGTACCCCGGACAGGGTGGCTGAAGCTTTCTTT. Translated: CAWSTPDRVAEAFF.

V and J are TRBV5-6 and TRBJ1-2; maybe TRBD1 (5 bases). Germline lookup yields CDR1 SGHDT and CDR2 YYEEEE. The V end lost 6 bases, the J end lost 8 bases, and 17 bases lay between the germline ends. The CDR3 runs 13 residues. The CDR3 DNA reads TGTGCCAGCATTTGGATAGGGGCCGGGGGCTACACCTTC. Translated: CASIWIGAGGYTF. Based on the CDR3 plus reference TRBV5-6 and TRBJ1-2, the full variable domain is DAGVTQSPTHLIKTRGQQVTLRCSPKSGHDTVSWYQQALGQGPQFIFQYYEEEERQRGNFPDRFSGHQFPNYSSELNVNALLLGDSALYLCASIWIGAGGYTFGSGTRLTVV.

The chain is built from TRBV28 and TRBJ1-2, with D unclear. The germline CDR1 and CDR2 sequences are MDHEN and SYDVKM. The germline V and J ends were trimmed by 1 base and 11 bases, with 11 bases remaining between them. The CDR3 covers 12 residues. CDR3 region: CASSLLSQAYTF. In DNA, the CDR3 is TGTGCCAGCAGTTTATTGTCGCAGGCATACACCTTC.

V and J are TRBV19 and TRBJ2-2, with D tentatively TRBD2 (6 bases). The V gene lost 7 bases and the J gene lost 1 base, with 22 bases spanning the gap. CDR1 is LNHDA and CDR2 is SQIVND in the germline V gene (reference sequence). The CDR3 is 18 residues long. CDR3 amino acids: CASTRPWGDPKNTGELFF. The CDR3 DNA is TGTGCCAGTACCCGACCGTGGGGGGACCCCAAGAACACCGGGGAGCTGTTTTTT.

DNA for the CDR3: TGTGCCAGCAGCCTAGCGGGACCCTTCAATGAGCAGTTCTTC. This codes for CASSLAGPFNEQFF. The rearrangement links TRBV27 to TRBJ2-1; 9 positions agree with TRBD2. The CDR3 has 14 amino acids. V trimming: 6 bases; J trimming: 6 bases; junction bases outside the gene matches: 6. Per the germline V gene, CDR1 is MNHEY and CDR2 is SMNVEV (reference sequence).

This clone was picked up a small number of times. This chain joins TRBV2 and TRBJ2-1; TRBD1 agrees at 12 bases. This CDR3 contains 14 residues. V was pared by 6 bases and J by 8 bases, with 5 bases of the junction left unmatched. Germline V CDR1 and CDR2: SNHLY, FYNNEI. The CDR3 spells CASRTGTGGYEQFF. In DNA, the CDR3 is TGTGCCAGCAGAACTGGGACAGGGGGCTATGAGCAGTTCTTC.

CDR3 coding DNA: TGTGCCAGCAGTTACTCAGCTGTCATGAAGAACACTGAAGCTTTCTTT. Amino acid sequence: CASSYSAVMKNTEAFF. This sequence joins TRBV6-5 and TRBJ1-1; unclear D gene. Germline CDR1 and CDR2: MNHEY and SVGAGI. This CDR3 comprises 16 residues. The ends were cut back, 0 bases at V and 1 base at J, with 12 bases in the middle.

The rearrangement uses TRBV28 and TRBJ1-4; maybe TRBD1 (5 bases). The V gene lost 3 bases and the J gene lost 3 bases, with 17 bases spanning the gap. Germline CDR1 is MDHEN and CDR2 is SYDVKM. The CDR3 has 17 residues. The CDR3 DNA is TGTGCCAGCAGTTTGGGGGTACACCGGGGGTCTAATGAAAAACTGTTTTTT. It yields the protein CASSLGVHRGSNEKLFF. Full variable domain (missing parts from reference TRBV28 and TRBJ1-4): DVKVTQSSRYLVKRTGEKVFLECVQDMDHENMFWYRQDPGLGLRLIYFSYDVKMKEKGDIPEGYSVSREKKERFSLILESASTNQTSMYLCASSLGVHRGSNEKLFFGSGTQLSVL.

Note on this clone: The germline gene is not matched at one end of the junction; a read error may be the cause. The chain is built from TRBV6-1 and TRBJ2-3; tentatively, D is TRBD1 (5 bases). The CDR3 runs 12 residues. Germline CDR1 and CDR2: MNHNS and SASEGT. DNA of the CDR3: TGTGCCAGCAGCCATTCGACAGATATGCAGTATTTT. Protein sequence: CASSHSTDMQYF.

The chain joins TRBV19 to TRBJ1-5, with 8 bases that match TRBD1. With V trimmed by 6 bases and J by 2 bases, 15 bases remained unmatched. The CDR3 has 18 amino acids. The germline V gene has CDR1 LNHDA and CDR2 SQIVND (reference sequence). The CDR3 spells CASRGQGAFSYGNQPQHF. DNA of the CDR3: TGTGCCAGTAGAGGACAGGGTGCCTTCTCCTATGGCAATCAGCCCCAGCATTTT.

The chain employs TRBV4-2 and TRBJ2-4; D may be TRBD2 (6 bases). The CDR3 runs to 16 residues. Germline values: CDR1 LGHNA, CDR2 YNFKEQ. The V and J ends lost 4 bases and 0 bases respectively, with 13 bases between them. CDR3 protein: CASSPLSGLAKNIQYF. The CDR3 DNA follows: TGTGCCAGCAGCCCTCTTAGCGGTTTAGCCAAAAACATTCAGTACTTC.

The genes are TRBV7-9 and TRBJ2-7; a weak D match, TRBD1 (5 bases). Trimming pared 2 bases from V and 3 bases from J, leaving 5 bases between. The CDR3 consists of 12 residues. Per the germline V gene, CDR1 is SEHNR and CDR2 is FQNEAQ (reference sequence). The DNA for the CDR3 is TGTGCCAGCAGCTTACAGGGCTACGAGCAGTACTTC. It yields the protein CASSLQGYEQYF.

This chain connects TRBV29-1 to TRBJ1-2; D perhaps matches TRBD1 (5 bases). CDR1 is SQVTM, CDR2 ANQGSEA, per germline. The germline V and J ends were trimmed by 1 base and 8 bases, with 14 bases remaining between them. CDR3 length equals 13 residues. DNA for the CDR3: TGCAGCGTTGAAGTTTTATATGGGGGGGGCTACACCTTC. As protein: CSVEVLYGGGYTF.